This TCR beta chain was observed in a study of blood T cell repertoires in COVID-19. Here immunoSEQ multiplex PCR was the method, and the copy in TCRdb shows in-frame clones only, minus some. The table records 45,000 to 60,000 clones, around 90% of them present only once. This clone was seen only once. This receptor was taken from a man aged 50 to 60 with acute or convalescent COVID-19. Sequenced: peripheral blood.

CDR3 nucleotide sequence: TGTGCCAGCAGCTTGGATGCCGGGACTAGTTATTCAGATACGCAGTATTTT. This gives the protein CASSLDAGTSYSDTQYF. The rearrangement uses TRBV5-4 and TRBJ2-3, with TRBD2 matching over 8 bases. The CDR3 sequence is 17 residues long. V lost 0 bases and J lost 4; bases outside the gene matches: 10. Germline CDR1 SGHNT, CDR2 YYREEE (reference sequence).